This T cell receptor (beta chain) was recorded in a study of T-cell reconstitution after alpha-beta-depleted transplantation in children. This clonotype was picked up many times. The CDR3 runs to 15 residues. Trimming cost V 8 bases and J 8 bases; bases outside gene matches: 13. From germline, CDR1 is SGHVS and CDR2 FQNEAQ. Unique molecular identifiers tagged the TCRbeta library. TCRdb fed the PCR reads into MiXCR, producing one record per CDR3 protein. In the table there are about 640,000 distinct CDR3 sequences, 16% of which are singletons. The chain links TRBV7-8 to TRBJ2-1; 9 nucleotides align to TRBD2. The sequence came from a human donor who donated a stem cell graft to a child with acute myeloid leukemia. Specimen: PBMCs from the stem cell graft donor, collected from the stem cell graft. CDR3 DNA: TGTGCCAGCGTCTGGGGACTAGCCCGTGGGGATGAGCAGTTCTTC. Translating it yields CASVWGLARGDEQFF.